The 29 T cell receptor beta chains below come from one sample, sequenced in a study of regulatory T cells in long-lasting Graves disease. Time point specified: newly diagnosed GD, antithyroid drugs for less than 3 months. Isolated PBMC RNA provided the starting material for the TCR library. Researchers made TCR beta libraries by using iRepertoire HTBI primers and running Arm-PCR on CDR3 regions. TCRdb analysed the multiplex PCR reads with MiXCR anew, one entry per CDR3 protein. The sample contains 550,000 to 700,000 distinct CDR3 sequences, 16% of which appear only once. These data are also associated with another study on T cells in Graves' hyperthyroidism and ophthalmopathy.

Sequencing used peripheral blood mononuclear cells (PBMCs), obtained at new diagnosis, from a patient treated with antithyroid drugs. Receptor source: a man younger than 35 with Graves disease.

The rearrangement uses TRBV20-1 and TRBJ2-3; D is undetermined. The CDR3 contains 11 residues. Trimming removed 6 bases from V and 4 bases from J, with 8 bases in between. From germline, CDR1 is DFQATT and CDR2 SNEGSKA (reference sequence). CDR3 coding DNA: TGCAGTGCGTACTGGTCAGATACGCAGTATTTT. Residues: CSAYWSDTQYF.

This clonotype has more than one count but fewer than ten. The rearrangement uses TRBV2 and TRBJ2-1; D not certain. Germline V CDR1 and CDR2: SNHLY, FYNNEI. Trimming took off 1 base at V and 0 bases at J, with 10 bases between the two ends. The CDR3 contains 16 residues. CDR3 residues: CASSEGDLSSYNEQFF. The CDR3 bases are TGTGCCAGCAGTGAAGGAGACTTGAGCTCCTACAATGAGCAGTTCTTC. Combining the CDR3 with reference TRBV2 and TRBJ2-1 gives the whole variable domain EPEVTQTPSHQVTQMGQEVILRCVPISNHLYFYWYRQILGQKVEFLVSFYNNEISEKSEIFDDQFSVERPDGSNFTLKIRSTKLEDSAMYFCASSEGDLSSYNEQFFGPGTRLTVL.

This clonotype was observed many times. The V gene is TRBV25-1, the J gene TRBJ2-7; D is tentatively TRBD1 or TRBD2 (5 bases each). The CDR3 totals 13 residues. Trimming cost V 3 bases and J 7 bases, with 13 bases left between them. Germline CDR1 and CDR2: MGHDK and SYGVNS. CDR3 in DNA: TGTGCCAGCAGTGAGGGGGTGTCAAAGGAGCAGTACTTC. Its translation is CASSEGVSKEQYF.

The sample holds a few counts of this clonotype. This chain uses TRBV27 with TRBJ2-2; D is unresolved. V gave up 8 bases and J gave up 2 bases, with 9 bases separating them. There are 13 residues in the CDR3. Germline V gene sequence: CDR1 MNHEY, CDR2 SMNVEV (reference sequence). CDR3 nucleotides: TGTGCCAGCTTTGGCGGAAACACCGGGGAGCTGTTTTTT. It translates to CASFGGNTGELFF.

The chain has TRBV2 and TRBJ2-3; D is uncertain. Germline values: CDR1 SNHLY, CDR2 FYNNEI. The CDR3 contains 14 residues. Deletions cut 7 bases from V and 4 bases from J, with 15 bases between. The CDR3 is CASTKRLGPDTQYF. The CDR3 coding sequence is TGTGCCAGCACAAAGAGGTTGGGCCCAGATACGCAGTATTTT. Using reference TRBV2 and TRBJ2-3 for the parts outside the CDR3, the full variable domain is EPEVTQTPSHQVTQMGQEVILRCVPISNHLYFYWYRQILGQKVEFLVSFYNNEISEKSEIFDDQFSVERPDGSNFTLKIRSTKLEDSAMYFCASTKRLGPDTQYFGPGTRLTVL.

This clonotype was detected ten times or more. V and J are TRBV18 and TRBJ2-3; 8 bases line up with TRBD2. Germline V lookup: CDR1 KGHSH, CDR2 LQKENI. The CDR3 has 14 residues. The trim removed 6 bases at V and 5 bases at J, leaving 7 bases unmatched. CDR3 DNA sequence: TGTGCCAGCTCCCCCCCGGGAGGGAAAGATACGCAGTATTTT. Encoded protein: CASSPPGGKDTQYF.

The table lists this clonotype with a few counts. The rearrangement links TRBV6-2 or TRBV6-3 to TRBJ1-5; 9 bases are shared with TRBD1. V dropped 2 bases and J dropped 5; count of bases not matched to a gene: 4. The germline V gene has CDR1 MNHEY and CDR2 SVGEGT. The CDR3 extends over 15 amino acids. Here the CDR3 DNA reads TGTGCCAGCAGTTACGGGACAGGGTGGGATCAGCCCCAGCATTTT. This encodes CASSYGTGWDQPQHF.

This chain connects TRBV4-1 to TRBJ1-1; possible D gene TRBD1, 5 bases. The CDR3 sequence is 18 residues long. The germline V gene encodes CDR1 MGHRA and CDR2 YSYEKL. Between the trimmed V and J ends, which lost 4 bases and 4 bases, there was a span of 25 bases. The CDR3 reads CASSRVGRALVVATEAFF. The DNA of the CDR3 is TGCGCCAGCAGCCGCGTCGGCAGGGCCCTCGTAGTGGCCACTGAAGCTTTCTTT.

This clonotype was recorded a few times. The chain has TRBV12-3 or TRBV12-4 and TRBJ1-4; possible D gene TRBD1, 6 bases. The CDR3 totals 15 residues. Trimming left V 6 bases short and J 8 bases short, with 19 bases between. The CDR3 loop is CASSHQLRRGEKLFF. CDR3 DNA: TGTGCCAGCAGCCACCAACTCAGGAGGGGGGAAAAACTGTTTTTT.

This clonotype was seen more than once but under ten times. This chain links TRBV19 with TRBJ2-1; 10 positions match TRBD2. V shed 1 base, J shed 4 bases, and the junction held 4 bases outside the gene matches. The CDR3 loop spans 16 amino acids. From germline, CDR1 is LNHDA and CDR2 SQIVND (reference sequence). The DNA of the CDR3 is TGTGCCAGTAGTATAGCCGGGACTAGCGCGTACAATGAGCAGTTCTTC. It codes for CASSIAGTSAYNEQFF.

As DNA, the CDR3 is TGTGCCAGCAGTTTTATGTACGTCGGAGGCTACGAGCAGTACTTC. Amino acid sequence: CASSFMYVGGYEQYF. The J gene is TRBJ2-7, the V gene TRBV12-3 or TRBV12-4; D possibly corresponds to TRBD2 (5 bases). There are 15 residues in the CDR3. V was shortened by 3 bases and J by 3 bases, with 15 bases between the two germline ends.

This clonotype was seen a few times. The V and J genes are TRBV7-2 and TRBJ1-4; the D is unclear. This CDR3 spans 15 amino acids. V was shortened by 1 base and J by 0 bases, with 6 bases between the two germline ends. Germline V gene sequence: CDR1 SGHTA, CDR2 FQGNSA. CDR3 nucleotide sequence: TGTGCCAGCAGCTTAGTCGGTTCAACTAATGAAAAACTGTTTTTT. It yields the protein CASSLVGSTNEKLFF.

Ten or more counts support this clonotype. This chain uses TRBV28 with TRBJ2-7; possibly TRBD2 for D (5 bases). The V end lost 4 bases, the J end lost 6 bases, and 22 bases lay between the germline ends. The CDR3 runs 16 residues. The V gene's germline CDR1 is MDHEN and CDR2 SYDVKM. The CDR3 sequence is CASSSEVKGRAGEQYF. The CDR3 DNA sequence: TGTGCCAGCAGTTCGGAGGTGAAAGGACGGGCGGGCGAGCAGTACTTC. The full variable domain, in which reference TRBV28 and TRBJ2-7 provide the parts outside the CDR3, is DVKVTQSSRYLVKRTGEKVFLECVQDMDHENMFWYRQDPGLGLRLIYFSYDVKMKEKGDIPEGYSVSREKKERFSLILESASTNQTSMYLCASSSEVKGRAGEQYFGPGTRLTVT.

This clonotype was observed a few times. This rearrangement joins TRBV5-1 to TRBJ2-5, with D unclear. The length of the CDR3 is 15 residues. Between the trimmed V and J ends, which lost 0 bases and 5 bases, there was a span of 14 bases. CDR1 and CDR2 from the germline V gene are SGHRS and YFSETQ. Here the CDR3 DNA reads TGCGCCAGCAGCTTGGCCAAGGCAGGTGGGGAGACCCAGTACTTC. Its protein is CASSLAKAGGETQYF.

The sample holds many counts of this clonotype. The chain carries TRBV12-3 or TRBV12-4 and TRBJ2-7; TRBD1 or TRBD2 may be the D gene (7 bases each). The CDR3 covers 13 residues. V was trimmed by 5 bases and J by 2 bases, leaving 10 bases between them. The CDR3 is CASSQGGPYEQYF. CDR3 in DNA: TGTGCCAGCAGTCAGGGGGGGCCCTACGAGCAGTACTTC.

This clonotype was counted at least ten times. This sequence joins TRBV12-3 or TRBV12-4 and TRBJ1-4; D is perhaps TRBD1 (5 bases). The CDR3 consists of 16 residues. Trimming cost V 5 bases and J 0 bases, with 13 bases left between them. In DNA, the CDR3 is TGTGCCAGCAGTCCCCATAAGGACACAACTAATGAAAAACTGTTTTTT. It encodes CASSPHKDTTNEKLFF.

This clonotype was recorded at least ten times. In DNA form, the CDR3 reads TGTGCCAGCAGTGCGCAGGAAATCCGGGAAAAACTGTTTTTT. It yields the protein CASSAQEIREKLFF. This chain joins TRBV2 and TRBJ1-4; D unclear. The CDR3 is 14 residues long. From germline, CDR1 is SNHLY and CDR2 FYNNEI. Trimming removed 4 bases at V and 8 bases at J, with 14 bases between. The full variable domain, completed using reference TRBV2 and TRBJ1-4, is EPEVTQTPSHQVTQMGQEVILRCVPISNHLYFYWYRQILGQKVEFLVSFYNNEISEKSEIFDDQFSVERPDGSNFTLKIRSTKLEDSAMYFCASSAQEIREKLFFGSGTQLSVL.

A few counts support this clonotype. The chain recombines TRBV20-1 with TRBJ1-2; TRBD1 matches 9 bases. Germline V CDR1 and CDR2: DFQATT, SNEGSKA (reference sequence). The ends lost 3 bases at V and 4 bases at J; junction bases unmatched: 6. The CDR3 is 14 amino acids. CDR3 bases: TGCAGTGCTAGGGTTGACAGGGGGGTCTATGGCTACACCTTC. It encodes CSARVDRGVYGYTF.

As regards this clonotype: A much larger clone lies a single base off, so this may be a read error. The gene calls are TRBV6-5 and TRBJ1-1, with a tentative D call TRBD1 (5 bases). The CDR3 has 13 amino acids. Germline-derived CDR1 and CDR2 are MNHEY and SVGAGI. The CDR3 sequence is CASSWGENTGAFF. The CDR3 DNA reads as TGTGCCAGCAGTTGGGGGGAGAACACTGGAGCTTTCTTT.

The V gene is TRBV28, the J gene TRBJ2-2; 7 positions match TRBD1. V gave up 5 bases and J gave up 4 bases; unmatched junction bases: 16. The CDR3 spans 18 residues. Per the germline V gene, CDR1 is MDHEN and CDR2 is SYDVKM. CDR3 region: CASSQVTPGTAFTGELFF. CDR3 in DNA: TGTGCCAGCAGTCAAGTAACCCCCGGGACAGCATTCACCGGGGAGCTGTTTTTT.

J is TRBJ2-3 and V is TRBV6-2 or TRBV6-3; D not resolved. The CDR3 consists of 14 residues. The germline CDR1 and CDR2 sequences are MNHEY and SVGEGT. Trimming removed 0 bases from V and 6 bases from J, with 10 bases in between. This chain's CDR3 is CASSYSAVHDTQYF. The CDR3 bases are TGTGCCAGCAGTTACTCAGCCGTCCACGATACGCAGTATTTT.

In its sample, this clonotype was seen many times. The chain uses TRBV2 and TRBJ2-7; D may be TRBD2 (5 bases). The V end lost 3 bases, the J end lost 3 bases, and 15 bases lay between the germline ends. The CDR3 extends over 15 amino acids. Germline CDR1 reads SNHLY; CDR2 reads FYNNEI. The CDR3 DNA is TGTGCCAGCAGTGATTCTAATGGACTCAACTACGAGCAGTACTTC. Translating gives CASSDSNGLNYEQYF.

This clonotype was seen a handful of times. The chain couples TRBV3-1 to TRBJ2-1, with 10 bases fitting TRBD1. Germline V lookup: CDR1 LGHDT, CDR2 YNNKEL (reference sequence). V lost 4 bases, J lost 5 bases, and 5 bases stayed unmatched. CDR3 length equals 15 residues. CDR3 sequence: CASSPPGQGDNEQFF. The CDR3 nucleotides read TGTGCCAGCAGCCCCCCTGGACAGGGGGACAATGAGCAGTTCTTC.

This clonotype showed up just a few times. The chain joins TRBV7-9 to TRBJ2-1, with 7 bases matching TRBD2. The CDR3 is 16 residues long. The germline gives CDR1 SEHNR, CDR2 FQNEAQ (reference sequence). Trimming took 2 bases from V and 5 from J; bases not matched to a gene: 9. This CDR3 is CASSLPRGAGDNEQFF. The CDR3 DNA is TGTGCCAGCAGCTTACCACGAGGGGCGGGAGACAATGAGCAGTTCTTC.

This clonotype has only a few counts. The chain couples TRBV4-1 to TRBJ1-4, with 7 bases lining up with TRBD1. The V gene end was trimmed by 6 bases and the J gene end by 2 bases; junction bases not matched to a gene: 12. The CDR3 has 17 amino acids. Germline V gene lookup returns CDR1 MGHRA and CDR2 YSYEKL. For the CDR3, the DNA is TGCGCCAGCAGACAGACAGGGAAGAGTTCGACTAATGAAAAACTGTTTTTT. It codes for CASRQTGKSSTNEKLFF.

This clonotype was found many times. The V and J genes are TRBV27 and TRBJ1-2, with D maybe TRBD1 (5 bases). Germline CDR1 and CDR2: MNHEY and SMNVEV (reference sequence). Trimming shortened V by 7 bases and J by 8 bases, and 20 bases separated the two germline ends. There are 14 residues in the CDR3. The CDR3: CASTPTSGVEGYTF. The CDR3 DNA sequence: TGTGCCAGCACCCCCACGTCGGGGGTCGAAGGCTACACCTTC.

This chain joins TRBV10-3 and TRBJ2-7, with D unclear. The germline V gene has CDR1 ENHRY and CDR2 SYGVKD. The CDR3 totals 11 residues. V dropped 2 bases and J dropped 5 bases, with 4 bases sitting between them. This CDR3 is CAISEQNEQYF. The CDR3 DNA follows: TGTGCCATCAGTGAGCAGAACGAGCAGTACTTC.

This clonotype was seen a few times. The chain is built from TRBV6-1 and TRBJ1-4; 7 bases are a match to TRBD1. Trimming cost V 2 bases and J 7 bases; bases outside gene matches: 4. The CDR3 length is 14 residues. Per the germline V gene, CDR1 is MNHNS and CDR2 is SASEGT. The CDR3 sequence: CASSEPGQAEKLFF. The CDR3 DNA is TGTGCCAGCAGTGAACCCGGACAGGCTGAAAAACTGTTTTTT.

This chain uses TRBV29-1 with TRBJ1-2; 10 bases line up with TRBD1. CDR1 and CDR2 from the germline V gene are SQVTM and ANQGSEA. The V segment lost 7 bases and the J segment 2 bases; nucleotides outside the gene matches: 7. The CDR3 spans 14 residues. The DNA for the CDR3 is TGCAGCGCATCCCGGGACAGGGGCAACTATGGCTACACCTTC. Encoded protein: CSASRDRGNYGYTF.